These 26 T cell receptor beta chains were all obtained from the same sample, sequenced in a study of cytomegalovirus exposure and HLA in healthy donors. Primers for the PCR totalled 60 Vbeta and 13 Jbeta. Here immunoSEQ multiplex PCR was the method, and the copy in TCRdb shows in-frame clones only, minus some. The sample lists 120,000 or so clones, about 8% occurring once. Specimen: PBMCs. Receptors originate from a woman in her forties in good health and CMV-seropositive.

This clone has only a few counts. V gene TRBV5-1 combines with J gene TRBJ2-2, with TRBD2 matching 12 bases. J gave up 4 bases and V 2 bases, and 3 bases lay outside the gene matches. The germline CDR1 and CDR2 sequences are SGHRS and YFSETQ. The length of the CDR3 is 16 residues. In DNA form, the CDR3 reads TGCGCCAGCAGCTTTTCTAGCGGGGGGGCCACCGGGGAGCTGTTTTTT. This gives the protein CASSFSSGGATGELFF.

The J gene is TRBJ1-1, the V gene TRBV9; the match to TRBD1 covers 8 bases. Germline V CDR1 and CDR2: SGDLS, YYNGEE. V shed 5 bases, J shed 6 bases, and the junction held 6 bases outside the gene matches. This CDR3 contains 13 residues. CDR3: CASRSTGGSEAFF. The CDR3 bases are TGTGCCAGCAGAAGTACAGGGGGATCTGAAGCTTTCTTT.

This chain connects TRBV5-4 to TRBJ2-3; 8 nucleotides line up with TRBD2. CDR1 and CDR2 from the germline V gene are SGHNT and YYREEE (reference sequence). With 0 bases clipped from V and 1 base from J, the junction kept 4 bases outside the gene matches. CDR3 length equals 16 residues. CDR3 in DNA: TGTGCCAGCAGCTTGGGAGGACTAGCTGGCACAGATACGCAGTATTTT. Its translation: CASSLGGLAGTDTQYF.

In this sample, this clone turned up a few times. The chain couples TRBV9 to TRBJ1-4, with a weak D call TRBD1 (6 bases). V was cut by 0 bases and J by 2 bases, with 11 bases left in between. Germline lookup yields CDR1 SGDLS and CDR2 YYNGEE. The CDR3 contains 16 residues. As DNA, the CDR3 is TGTGCCAGCAGCGTAGCTACAGGGTTTACTAATGAAAAACTGTTTTTT. Translated, it gives CASSVATGFTNEKLFF.

The genes are TRBV9 and TRBJ1-2; no firm D call. V gave up 2 bases and J gave up 3 bases, with 11 bases separating them. CDR3 length: 14 amino acids. Germline values: CDR1 SGDLS, CDR2 YYNGEE. The CDR3 nucleotides are TGTGCCAGCAGCGTTTCTCGGGTAGACTATGGCTACACCTTC. Its protein is CASSVSRVDYGYTF. The entire variable domain, with the rest obtained from reference TRBV9 and TRBJ1-2, is as follows: DSGVTQTPKHLITATGQRVTLRCSPRSGDLSVYWYQQSLDQGLQFLIQYYNGEERAKGNILERFSAQQFPDLHSELNLSSLELGDSALYFCASSVSRVDYGYTFGSGTRLTVV.

There are a few counts of this clone. The rearrangement uses TRBV6-6 and TRBJ2-3; D is undetermined. The germline V and J ends were trimmed by 2 bases and 4 bases, with 4 bases remaining between them. Germline assignment: CDR1 MNHNY and CDR2 SVGAGI (reference sequence). This CDR3 region has 12 residues. CDR3 bases: TGTGCCAGCAGTTACAGAGCAGATACGCAGTATTTT. Translating gives CASSYRADTQYF.

This clone was seen only a few times. The DNA of the CDR3 is TGTGCCAGCAGCACACGGGACAGGTCTGGAAACACCATATATTTT. It is translated as CASSTRDRSGNTIYF. This chain joins TRBV5-6 and TRBJ1-3; 8 bases align to TRBD1. J was trimmed by 1 base and V by 4 bases; bases with no gene match: 4. Germline loops: CDR1 SGHDT, CDR2 YYEEEE. This CDR3 is built from 15 residues.

This clone was found a few times. The chain recombines TRBV7-3 with TRBJ2-7; the match to TRBD2 covers 12 bases. V shed 5 bases, J shed 4 bases, and the junction held 6 bases outside the gene matches. This CDR3 contains 15 residues. The V gene's germline CDR1 is SGHTA and CDR2 FQGTGA. In DNA, the CDR3 is TGTGCCAGCAGCCTGACTAGCGGGGGTCTGTACGAGCAGTACTTC. Translated, it gives CASSLTSGGLYEQYF.

This sequence joins TRBV7-9 and TRBJ1-2; no clear D gene. Germline CDR1 SEHNR, CDR2 FQNEAQ (reference sequence). This CDR3 is built from 14 residues. With 5 bases removed from V and 8 bases from J, the gap between germline ends came to 18 bases. As DNA, the CDR3 is TGTGCCAGCAGCCTGGGCGGGCGAGATAACGGCTACACCTTC. It yields the protein CASSLGGRDNGYTF.

The chain recombines TRBV6-4 with TRBJ1-1, with a possible D match to TRBD1 (6 bases). V gave up 0 bases and J gave up 1 base, with 9 bases separating them. CDR1 and CDR2 (germline): MRHNA, SNTAGT. This CDR3 is built from 15 residues. This CDR3 reads CASSDSAGANTEAFF. The CDR3 DNA sequence: TGTGCCAGCAGTGACTCGGCAGGGGCGAACACTGAAGCTTTCTTT.

This clone appeared a few times. V is TRBV27 and J is TRBJ1-2; D not certain. V lost 2 bases and J 4 bases, leaving 8 bases between the germline ends. Germline loops: CDR1 MNHEY, CDR2 SMNVEV (reference sequence). The CDR3 spans 13 residues. The CDR3 DNA is TGTGCCAGCAGTTTAGCAGGTCCCTATGGCTACACCTTC. As protein: CASSLAGPYGYTF.

Concerning this clone: The junction departs from the called germline gene at one end, perhaps through a read error. The gene calls are TRBV29-1 and TRBJ2-3; TRBD1 agrees at 11 bases. The CDR3 loop spans 16 amino acids. The germline V gene encodes CDR1 SQVTM and CDR2 ANQGSEA. CDR3 residues: CSVVKGDRGASDTHYF. CDR3 DNA sequence: TGCAGCGTCGTGAAAGGGGACAGGGGGGCGTCAGATACGCACTATTTT.

This clone was seen a few times. This sequence joins TRBV29-1 and TRBJ1-2; no firm D call. CDR1 SQVTM and CDR2 ANQGSEA come from the germline V gene. The V and J ends lost 4 bases and 5 bases respectively, with 14 bases between them. The CDR3 is 13 amino acids. CDR3 nucleotides: TGCAGCGTTGGTAACCGGAACGGGTATGGCTACACCTTC. Translating gives CSVGNRNGYGYTF. Full variable domain (rest looked up from reference TRBV29-1 and TRBJ1-2): SAVISQKPSRDICQRGTSLTIQCQVDSQVTMMFWYRQQPGQSLTLIATANQGSEATYESGFVIDKFPISRPNLTFSTLTVSNMSPEDSSIYLCSVGNRNGYGYTFGSGTRLTVV.

This clone showed up just a few times. The chain is built from TRBV2 and TRBJ1-5; D gene unclear. V was cut by 4 bases and J by 4 bases, with 14 bases left in between. The germline CDR1 and CDR2 sequences are SNHLY and FYNNEI. The CDR3 totals 15 residues. The CDR3 DNA reads TGTGCCAGCAGTGCGGACTCCCGAATGAATCAGCCCCAGCATTTT. Its translation is CASSADSRMNQPQHF.

The chain uses TRBV7-8 and TRBJ1-1; tentative D call: TRBD1 (6 bases). In germline, CDR1 is SGHVS, CDR2 FQNEAQ. The germline V and J ends were trimmed by 5 bases and 9 bases, with 13 bases remaining between them. This CDR3 contains 12 residues. The CDR3 is CASSAGQTQAFF. In nucleotides, the CDR3 is TGTGCCAGCAGCGCCGGACAGACCCAAGCTTTCTTT.

The V call is TRBV2, the J call TRBJ1-5; D remains ambiguous. CDR1 and CDR2 from the germline V gene are SNHLY and FYNNEI. Trimming stripped 6 bases from V and 2 bases from J, with 11 bases between. The CDR3 runs to 14 residues. The CDR3 nucleotides are TGTGCCAGCAGGGGAGACCAGGGCAATCAGCCCCAGCATTTT. This codes for CASRGDQGNQPQHF. Looking up the rest from reference TRBV2 and TRBJ1-5 gives the full variable domain: EPEVTQTPSHQVTQMGQEVILRCVPISNHLYFYWYRQILGQKVEFLVSFYNNEISEKSEIFDDQFSVERPDGSNFTLKIRSTKLEDSAMYFCASRGDQGNQPQHFGDGTRLSIL.

This chain connects TRBV27 to TRBJ1-4; D is unresolved. The CDR3 has 13 residues. CDR1 and CDR2 from the germline V gene are MNHEY and SMNVEV (reference sequence). V dropped 6 bases and J dropped 4 bases, with 9 bases sitting between them. This CDR3 is CASRGSFNEKLFF. The CDR3 DNA follows: TGTGCCAGCAGGGGCAGTTTTAATGAAAAACTGTTTTTT.

The chain links TRBV19 to TRBJ1-1; 11 bases are a match to TRBD1. CDR3 length equals 17 residues. V trimming: 6 bases; J trimming: 0 bases; junction bases outside the gene matches: 9. The germline gives CDR1 LNHDA, CDR2 SQIVND (reference sequence). CDR3 sequence (DNA): TGTGCCAGTAGGGGGGGGACAGGGGGAGGCGTGAACACTGAAGCTTTCTTT. It yields the protein CASRGGTGGGVNTEAFF.

Turning to this clone: Relative to the germline gene, one junction end is altered; a read error may explain this. Other DNA sequences in this specimen translate into the identical CDR3. The chain links TRBV7-8 to TRBJ1-1; tentative D call: TRBD1 (5 bases). This CDR3 region has 14 residues. CDR1 SGHVS and CDR2 FQNEAQ come from the germline V gene. The CDR3 sequence: CASSPTERNTEAFF. CDR3 nucleotide sequence: TGTGCCAGCAGCCCGACAGAAAGGAACACTGAGGCTTTCTTT.

This clone was counted a few times. Written as DNA, the CDR3 is TGTGCCAGCAGCTCCTGGGACAGTTCGGGGGAGACCCAGTACTTC. Translation: CASSSWDSSGETQYF. The gene calls are TRBV5-4 and TRBJ2-5; 7 bases align to TRBD1. The germline CDR1 and CDR2 sequences are SGHNT and YYREEE (reference sequence). The J segment lost 5 bases and the V segment lost 3 bases, leaving 10 bases of the junction unmatched. The CDR3 runs to 15 residues.

This clone came up a few times. This chain joins TRBV5-4 and TRBJ1-1; 7 nucleotides match TRBD1. Per the germline V gene, CDR1 is SGHNT and CDR2 is YYREEE (reference sequence). CDR3 length: 14 residues. V lost 4 bases, J lost 3 bases, and 6 bases stayed unmatched. The CDR3 DNA is TGTGCCAGCAGCCGACAGGGCACGCACACTGAAGCTTTCTTT. This gives the protein CASSRQGTHTEAFF.

The chain employs TRBV6-5 and TRBJ2-3; 11 positions match TRBD2. The CDR3 extends over 15 amino acids. The J segment lost 0 bases and the V segment lost 6 bases, leaving 2 bases of the junction unmatched. Germline values: CDR1 MNHEY, CDR2 SVGAGI. The CDR3 DNA follows: TGTGCCAGCAGGCTAGCGGGGGGTAGCACAGATACGCAGTATTTT. It is translated as CASRLAGGSTDTQYF.

This clone came up a few times. The rearrangement joins TRBV28 to TRBJ2-5; 8 bases agree with TRBD1. The germline gives CDR1 MDHEN, CDR2 SYDVKM. CDR3 length: 15 amino acids. The V gene end was trimmed by 6 bases and the J gene end by 0 bases; junction bases not matched to a gene: 6. This CDR3 reads CASSPRGLDQETQYF. DNA of the CDR3: TGTGCCAGCAGCCCCAGGGGGCTAGACCAAGAGACCCAGTACTTC.

This chain connects TRBV4-1 to TRBJ1-5; TRBD1 is a possible D gene (5 bases). CDR1 is MGHRA and CDR2 is YSYEKL in the germline V gene. The CDR3 is made up of 13 amino acids. The germline V and J ends were trimmed by 6 bases and 9 bases, with 15 bases remaining between them. The CDR3 DNA is TGCGCCAGCAGTCGGACACCCCTGGGGCCCCAGCATTTT. It specifies CASSRTPLGPQHF.

This sequence joins TRBV19 and TRBJ1-2, with D uncertain. V dropped 6 bases and J dropped 4 bases, with 12 bases sitting between them. CDR3 length: 13 residues. Germline assignment: CDR1 LNHDA and CDR2 SQIVND (reference sequence). In DNA form, the CDR3 reads TGTGCCAGTAGCCCTGACAAGGCCTATGGCTACACCTTC. Translation gives CASSPDKAYGYTF.

This clone was seen a few times. This chain uses TRBV19 with TRBJ2-7; D possibly corresponds to TRBD2 (5 bases). The germline CDR1 and CDR2 sequences are LNHDA and SQIVND (reference sequence). CDR3 length: 14 amino acids. Between the trimmed V and J ends, which lost 8 bases and 3 bases, there was a span of 17 bases. The CDR3 DNA follows: TGTGCCAGTGGTCCCCCGGGGTTCTTCTACGAGCAGTACTTC. This gives the protein CASGPPGFFYEQYF.